Below are 3 T cell receptor beta chains sequenced from a single sample in a study of T cell changes during pregnancy in multiple sclerosis. Produced via immunoSEQ multiplex PCR; TCRdb's table is partial and in-frame only. The data contain 35,000 to 45,000 clones, under 90% of them seen just once; the ten biggest clones take up roughly 4.8%. This specimen was peripheral blood, taken in the second trimester of pregnancy. Receptor source: a female donor in good health, enrolled as a control in a pregnancy study.

This clone was found once. V is TRBV30 and J is TRBJ1-3; D unresolved. Germline-derived CDR1 and CDR2 are GTSNPN and SVGIG (reference sequence). The CDR3 runs to 14 residues. Trimming removed 4 bases from V and 1 base from J, with 11 bases in between. DNA for the CDR3: TGTGCCTGGAATGCGGGTTCTTCTGGAAACACCATATATTTT. Translated: CAWNAGSSGNTIYF.

The chain uses TRBV25-1 and TRBJ1-1, with D unclear. V was clipped by 4 bases and J by 2 bases, with 11 bases between them. CDR1 and CDR2 (germline): MGHDK, SYGVNS. This CDR3 is built from 14 residues. The CDR3 DNA reads as TGTGCCAGCAGTGGAGTCGGGGTTAACACTGAAGCTTTCTTT. Amino acid sequence: CASSGVGVNTEAFF.

The chain employs TRBV12-5 and TRBJ1-2; TRBD1 aligns across 8 bases. V lost 4 bases, J lost 8 bases, and 6 bases stayed unmatched. The CDR3 is made up of 13 amino acids. Germline loops: CDR1 LGHNT, CDR2 FRNRAP. CDR3 sequence (DNA): TGTGCTAGTGGTTCCGCAGGGGGCGCCGGCTACACCTTC. It is translated as CASGSAGGAGYTF.